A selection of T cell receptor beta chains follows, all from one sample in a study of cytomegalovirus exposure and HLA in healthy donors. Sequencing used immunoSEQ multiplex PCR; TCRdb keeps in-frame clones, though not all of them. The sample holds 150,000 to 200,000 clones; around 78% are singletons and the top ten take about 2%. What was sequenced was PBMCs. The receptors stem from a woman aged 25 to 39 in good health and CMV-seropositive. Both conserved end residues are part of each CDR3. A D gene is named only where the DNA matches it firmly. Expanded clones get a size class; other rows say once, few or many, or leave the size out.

CDR3aa: CASSASSGYTF
CDR3nt: TGTGCCAGCAGTGCCTCGAGTGGCTACACCTTC
d_gene: .
v_gene: TRBV19
abundance: .
j_gene: TRBJ1-2

CDR3aa: CASSYRSRYEQYF
CDR3nt: TGTGCCAGCAGTTACCGGTCTCGCTACGAGCAGTACTTC
d_gene: .
v_gene: TRBV6-5
abundance: .
j_gene: TRBJ2-7

CDR3aa: CAISRLAGAYTDTQYF
CDR3nt: TGTGCCATCAGTAGACTAGCGGGGGCCTACACAGATACGCAGTATTTT
d_gene: TRBD2
v_gene: TRBV10-3
abundance: few
j_gene: TRBJ2-3

CDR3aa: CASSLARTGGYQPQHF
CDR3nt: TGTGCCAGCAGTTTGGCCCGGACAGGGGGGTATCAGCCCCAGCATTTT
d_gene: TRBD1
v_gene: TRBV28
abundance: .
j_gene: TRBJ1-5

CDR3aa: CASTLGGTTDTQYF
CDR3nt: TGTGCCAGTACCCTGGGGGGAACCACAGATACGCAGTATTTT
d_gene: .
v_gene: TRBV19
abundance: .
j_gene: TRBJ2-3

CDR3aa: CASSLMANAEAFF
CDR3nt: TGTGCCAGCAGCTTGATGGCCAATGCTGAAGCTTTCTTT
d_gene: .
v_gene: TRBV5-4
abundance: .
j_gene: TRBJ1-1

CDR3aa: CSVGGGGRSAEAFF
CDR3nt: TGCAGCGTTGGAGGGGGAGGGAGGAGTGCCGAAGCTTTCTTT
d_gene: .
v_gene: TRBV29-1
abundance: .
j_gene: TRBJ1-1

CDR3aa: CASILNTEAFF
CDR3nt: TGTGCCAGCATCTTGAACACTGAAGCTTTCTTT
d_gene: .
v_gene: TRBV7-2
abundance: .
j_gene: TRBJ1-1

CDR3aa: CASSLGGGTDTQYF
CDR3nt: TGTGCCAGCAGTTTAGGGGGTGGCACAGATACGCAGTATTTT
d_gene: .
v_gene: TRBV6-4
abundance: .
j_gene: TRBJ2-3

CDR3aa: CASSPSLSSGQREFF
CDR3nt: TGTGCCAGCAGTCCTTCCCTCTCTAGCGGGCAAAGGGAGTTCTTC
d_gene: TRBD2
v_gene: TRBV27
abundance: .
j_gene: TRBJ2-1

CDR3aa: CASSLRPGLFDTQYF
CDR3nt: TGTGCCAGCAGCTTAAGGCCGGGACTATTCGATACGCAGTATTTT
d_gene: TRBD2
v_gene: TRBV7-7
abundance: .
j_gene: TRBJ2-3

CDR3aa: CASSVDPPVGVVNEQFF
CDR3nt: TGTGCCAGCAGCGTAGACCCCCCGGTCGGGGTAGTCAATGAGCAGTTCTTC
d_gene: .
v_gene: TRBV9
abundance: few
j_gene: TRBJ2-1

CDR3aa: CASSYLQGYEQYF
CDR3nt: TGTGCCAGCAGTTACCTACAGGGGTACGAGCAGTACTTC
d_gene: TRBD1
v_gene: TRBV6-5
abundance: .
j_gene: TRBJ2-7

CDR3aa: CASSVAGTSGGPPSYNEQFF
CDR3nt: TGTGCCAGCAGCGTGGCGGGGACTAGCGGGGGCCCCCCCTCCTACAATGAGCAGTTCTTC
d_gene: TRBD2
v_gene: TRBV9
abundance: few
j_gene: TRBJ2-1

CDR3aa: CASSLAPVTSYEQYF
CDR3nt: TGTGCCAGCAGCTTAGCGCCGGTTACTTCCTACGAGCAGTACTTC
d_gene: .
v_gene: TRBV11-2
abundance: .
j_gene: TRBJ2-7

CDR3aa: CASSTPREAGEDTQYF
CDR3nt: TGTGCCAGCAGCACCCCCCGGGAGGCGGGGGAGGATACGCAGTATTTT
d_gene: TRBD2
v_gene: TRBV9
abundance: .
j_gene: TRBJ2-3

CDR3aa: CASSSSGGGRNSPLHF
CDR3nt: TGTGCCAGCAGTTCCTCAGGGGGCGGTCGGAATTCACCCCTCCACTTT
d_gene: TRBD1
v_gene: TRBV27
abundance: .
j_gene: TRBJ1-6

CDR3aa: CAISESMGQFAYGYTF
CDR3nt: TGTGCCATCAGTGAGTCGATGGGGCAGTTCGCCTATGGCTACACCTTC
d_gene: .
v_gene: TRBV10-3
abundance: .
j_gene: TRBJ1-2

CDR3aa: CASSPSGDRGNQPQHF
CDR3nt: TGTGCCAGCTCACCATCAGGGGACAGGGGAAATCAGCCCCAGCATTTT
d_gene: TRBD1
v_gene: TRBV18
abundance: .
j_gene: TRBJ1-5

CDR3aa: CSVVLIPPLVEQYF
CDR3nt: TGCAGCGTTGTCCTAATTCCTCCTTTGGTCGAGCAGTACTTC
d_gene: .
v_gene: TRBV29-1
abundance: .
j_gene: TRBJ2-7

CDR3aa: CASSFSTAPTNYGYTF
CDR3nt: TGCGCCAGCAGCTTCTCCACAGCTCCGACTAACTATGGCTACACCTTC
d_gene: .
v_gene: TRBV5-1
abundance: .
j_gene: TRBJ1-2

CDR3aa: CASSLDRGSYEQYF
CDR3nt: TGTGCCAGCAGCTTAGACAGGGGGTCCTACGAGCAGTACTTC
d_gene: TRBD1
v_gene: TRBV7-2
abundance: .
j_gene: TRBJ2-7

CDR3aa: CAWSSNRVNQPQHF
CDR3nt: TGTGCCTGGAGCTCAAACAGGGTAAACCAGCCCCAGCATTTT
d_gene: .
v_gene: TRBV30
abundance: .
j_gene: TRBJ1-5

CDR3aa: CASSELQGLVPEAFF
CDR3nt: TGTGCCAGCTCAGAGCTCCAGGGATTAGTCCCTGAAGCTTTCTTT
d_gene: .
v_gene: TRBV18
abundance: .
j_gene: TRBJ1-1

CDR3aa: CASSQGRYTEAFF
CDR3nt: TGTGCCAGCAGTCAGGGTAGGTACACTGAAGCTTTCTTT
d_gene: .
v_gene: TRBV27
abundance: .
j_gene: TRBJ1-1

CDR3aa: CASSYIRIQVVTEAFF
CDR3nt: TGTGCCAGCAGTTACATCAGAATCCAGGTAGTCACTGAAGCTTTCTTT
d_gene: .
v_gene: TRBV6-5
abundance: .
j_gene: TRBJ1-1

CDR3aa: CASSAQGADNTEAFF
CDR3nt: TGTGCCAGCAGTGCACAGGGGGCAGATAACACTGAAGCTTTCTTT
d_gene: TRBD1
v_gene: TRBV2
abundance: .
j_gene: TRBJ1-1

CDR3aa: CASTPDGLAGYGYTF
CDR3nt: TGTGCCAGTACCCCCGATGGTTTAGCCGGCTATGGCTACACCTTC
d_gene: .
v_gene: TRBV19
abundance: .
j_gene: TRBJ1-2

CDR3aa: CACLSGTGTNEQFF
CDR3nt: TGTGCCTGCCTCTCCGGGACAGGGACCAATGAGCAGTTCTTC
d_gene: TRBD1
v_gene: TRBV30
abundance: .
j_gene: TRBJ2-1

CDR3aa: CASSVVDRYNEQFF
CDR3nt: TGTGCCAGCAGCGTAGTAGACAGATACAATGAGCAGTTCTTC
d_gene: .
v_gene: TRBV9
abundance: .
j_gene: TRBJ2-1

CDR3aa: CASSLGPQTGGLGEQYF
CDR3nt: TGCGCCAGCAGCTTGGGACCTCAGACAGGGGGCTTAGGGGAGCAGTACTTC
d_gene: TRBD1
v_gene: TRBV5-1
abundance: .
j_gene: TRBJ2-7